This T cell receptor (beta chain) emerged from a study of blood T cell repertoires in COVID-19. TCRdb's table, derived via immunoSEQ multiplex PCR, lists solely in-frame clones and lacks some. This repertoire shows 300,000 to 350,000 clones, roughly 88% found once; its top ten account for approximately 1.8%. This clone has only one observation. This CDR3 has 14 amino acids. V lost 1 base to trimming and J lost 7 bases, with 13 bases between them. Germline-derived CDR1 and CDR2 are LNHDA and SQIVND (reference sequence). Patients from Seattle were sampled longitudinally, starting during active infection.

What was sequenced was peripheral blood. This receptor was taken from a woman younger than 45 with COVID-19, enrolled during active disease. V and J are TRBV19 and TRBJ1-2, with a tentative D call TRBD1 (6 bases). The CDR3 region is CASSIGAGGAGYTF. Here the CDR3 DNA reads TGTGCCAGTAGTATAGGGGCCGGGGGGGCTGGCTACACCTTC.